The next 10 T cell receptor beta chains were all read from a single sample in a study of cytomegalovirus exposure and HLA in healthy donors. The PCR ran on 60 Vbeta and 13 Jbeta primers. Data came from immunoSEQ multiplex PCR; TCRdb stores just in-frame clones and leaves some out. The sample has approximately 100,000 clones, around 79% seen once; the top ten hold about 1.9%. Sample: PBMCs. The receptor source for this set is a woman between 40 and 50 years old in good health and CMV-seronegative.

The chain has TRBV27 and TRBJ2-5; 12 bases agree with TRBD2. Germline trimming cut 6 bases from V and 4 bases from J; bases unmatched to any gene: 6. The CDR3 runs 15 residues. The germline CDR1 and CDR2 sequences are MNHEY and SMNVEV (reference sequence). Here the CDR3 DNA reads TGTGCCAGCAGGGAGACTAGCGGGGGACGAGAGACCCAGTACTTC. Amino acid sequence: CASRETSGGRETQYF.

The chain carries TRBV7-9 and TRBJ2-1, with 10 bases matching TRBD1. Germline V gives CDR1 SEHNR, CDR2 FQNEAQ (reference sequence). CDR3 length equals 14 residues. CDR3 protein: CSGAGTGDYNEQFF. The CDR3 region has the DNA TGTTCCGGAGCCGGGACAGGGGATTACAATGAGCAGTTCTTC.

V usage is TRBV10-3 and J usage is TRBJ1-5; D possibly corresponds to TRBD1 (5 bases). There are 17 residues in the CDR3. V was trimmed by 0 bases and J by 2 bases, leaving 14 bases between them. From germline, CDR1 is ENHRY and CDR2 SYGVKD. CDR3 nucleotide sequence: TGTGCCATCAGTGAGTCCCCGACCGGGGGGGGCAATCAGCCCCAGCATTTT. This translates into CAISESPTGGGNQPQHF.

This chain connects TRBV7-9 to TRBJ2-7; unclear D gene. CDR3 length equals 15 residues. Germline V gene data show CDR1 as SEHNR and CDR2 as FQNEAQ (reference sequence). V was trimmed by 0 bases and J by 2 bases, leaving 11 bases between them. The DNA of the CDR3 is TGTGCCAGCAGCTTAGCGGAGACGGTCGCCTACGAGCAGTACTTC. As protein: CASSLAETVAYEQYF.

The CDR3 reads CASSPPPRADYSYEQYF. Here the CDR3 DNA reads TGTGCCAGCAGCCCCCCCCCGAGGGCAGATTACTCCTACGAGCAGTACTTC. The J gene is TRBJ2-7, the V gene TRBV7-2; tentative D call: TRBD2 (5 bases). The V end was cut by 5 bases, the J end by 0 bases, with 20 bases between. Germline lookup yields CDR1 SGHTA and CDR2 FQGNSA. This CDR3 contains 17 residues.

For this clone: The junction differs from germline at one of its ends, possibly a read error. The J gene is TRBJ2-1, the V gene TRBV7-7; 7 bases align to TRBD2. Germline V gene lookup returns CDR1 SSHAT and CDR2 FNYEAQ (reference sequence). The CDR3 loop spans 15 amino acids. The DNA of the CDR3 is TGTGCTAGCAGCTTAGGTAGCGGGTCGAACAATGAGCAGTTCTTC. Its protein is CASSLGSGSNNEQFF.

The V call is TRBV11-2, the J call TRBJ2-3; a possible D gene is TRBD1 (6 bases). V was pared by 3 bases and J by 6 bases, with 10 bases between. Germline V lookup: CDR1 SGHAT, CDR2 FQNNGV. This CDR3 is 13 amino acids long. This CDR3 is CASSFYRDDTQYF. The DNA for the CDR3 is TGTGCCAGCAGCTTTTACAGGGATGATACGCAGTATTTT.

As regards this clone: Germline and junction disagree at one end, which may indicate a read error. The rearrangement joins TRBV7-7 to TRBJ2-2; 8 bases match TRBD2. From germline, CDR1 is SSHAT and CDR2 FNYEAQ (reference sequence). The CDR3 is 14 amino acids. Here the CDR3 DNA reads TGTGCTAGCAGCACCGGGGGGGATTCCGGGGAGCTGTTTTTT. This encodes CASSTGGDSGELFF.

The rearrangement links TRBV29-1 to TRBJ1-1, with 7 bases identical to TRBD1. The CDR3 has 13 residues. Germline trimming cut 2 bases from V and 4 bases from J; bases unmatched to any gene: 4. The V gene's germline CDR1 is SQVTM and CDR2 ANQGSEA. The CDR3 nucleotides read TGCAGCGTTGAATTGGGACAGAGCACTGAAGCTTTCTTT. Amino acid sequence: CSVELGQSTEAFF.

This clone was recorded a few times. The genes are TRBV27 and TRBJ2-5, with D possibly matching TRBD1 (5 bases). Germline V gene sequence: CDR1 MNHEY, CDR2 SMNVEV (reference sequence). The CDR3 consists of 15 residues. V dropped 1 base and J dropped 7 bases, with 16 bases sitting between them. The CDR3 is CASSLFGALSGTQYF. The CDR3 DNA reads TGTGCCAGCAGTTTATTTGGGGCCCTATCCGGGACCCAGTACTTC.